The 23 T cell receptor beta chains below were found in one sample sequenced in a study of T cell responses to AZD1222 COVID-19 vaccine. The method was immunoSEQ multiplex PCR; TCRdb's version includes in-frame clones alone and lacks a portion of them. Of roughly 150,000 clones listed, 90% were seen once; the top ten hold approximately 1.5%. The sequencing used peripheral blood, collected 28 days after the second AZD1222 dose. The origin of the receptors is an adult who received the AZD1222 COVID-19 vaccine.

The chain recombines TRBV6-1 with TRBJ1-4; possibly TRBD1 for D (5 bases). Germline values: CDR1 MNHNS, CDR2 SASEGT. Trimming removed 3 bases from V and 13 bases from J, with 18 bases in between. The CDR3 runs 14 residues. CDR3 residues: CASSDGDLWSALFF. DNA of the CDR3: TGTGCCAGCAGTGATGGGGACCTATGGTCGGCACTGTTTTTT.

The rearrangement uses TRBV19 and TRBJ2-4; TRBD2 matches at 15 bases. Per germline, CDR1 LNHDA and CDR2 SQIVND (reference sequence). The CDR3 is 16 amino acids. Germline trimming cut 8 bases from V and 5 bases from J; bases unmatched to any gene: 7. The CDR3 coding sequence is TGTGCCAGTGTAGGACTAGCGGGAGGGCACCAAAACATTCAGTACTTC. It specifies CASVGLAGGHQNIQYF.

The V call is TRBV30, the J call TRBJ1-5; 8 bases align to TRBD1. CDR3 length equals 13 residues. J lost 3 bases, V lost 4 bases, and 2 bases had no gene match. Germline-derived CDR1 and CDR2 are GTSNPN and SVGIG (reference sequence). The CDR3 nucleotides are TGTGCCTGGACGGACAGGGTCAATCAGCCCCAGCATTTT. This encodes CAWTDRVNQPQHF. The variable domain in full, with the rest retrieved from reference TRBV30 and TRBJ1-5, is SQTIHQWPATLVQPVGSPLSLECTVEGTSNPNLYWYRQAAGRGLQLLFYSVGIGQISSEVPQNLSASRPQDRQFILSSKKLLLSDSGFYLCAWTDRVNQPQHFGDGTRLSIL.

This clone was seen just once. The chain combines TRBV15 with TRBJ2-1; the match to TRBD2 covers 10 bases. With 2 bases clipped from V and 9 bases from J, the junction kept 7 bases outside the gene matches. CDR3 length equals 15 residues. Germline CDR1 is LNHNV and CDR2 is YYDKDF (reference sequence). As DNA, the CDR3 is TGTGCCACCAGCAGATTAACCGGGACTAGCGTTGAGCAGTTCTTC. It encodes CATSRLTGTSVEQFF.

V and J are TRBV5-4 and TRBJ1-6; weak D call: TRBD1 (6 bases). Trimming took off 5 bases at V and 4 bases at J, with 22 bases between the two ends. Germline V gene sequence: CDR1 SGHNT, CDR2 YYREEE (reference sequence). The CDR3 spans 18 residues. The CDR3 DNA reads TGTGCCAGCAGTTCTTTGGGGGCCCAATGGGGTTATAATTCACCCCTCCACTTT. Translation: CASSSLGAQWGYNSPLHF.

The rearrangement joins TRBV7-2 to TRBJ1-1, with TRBD1 matching over 7 bases. The CDR3 length is 15 residues. V trimming: 3 bases; J trimming: 4 bases; junction bases outside the gene matches: 8. CDR1 and CDR2 from the germline V gene are SGHTA and FQGNSA. CDR3 DNA: TGTGCCAGCAGCTTTTACAGGGGACTAGGCACTGAAGCTTTCTTT. This encodes CASSFYRGLGTEAFF. Full variable domain (missing parts from reference TRBV7-2 and TRBJ1-1): GAGVSQSPSNKVTEKGKDVELRCDPISGHTALYWYRQSLGQGLEFLIYFQGNSAPDKSGLPSDRFSAERTGGSVSTLTIQRTQQEDSAVYLCASSFYRGLGTEAFFGQGTRLTVV.

CDR3 sequence reads: CAWWRDRMGGYTF. Here the CDR3 DNA reads TGTGCCTGGTGGAGGGATCGAATGGGAGGCTACACCTTC. The chain employs TRBV30 and TRBJ1-2; D is uncertain. The germline CDR1 and CDR2 sequences are GTSNPN and SVGIG (reference sequence). The V gene lost 5 bases and the J gene lost 8 bases, with 18 bases spanning the gap. CDR3 length equals 13 residues.

This clone was counted only a few times. V usage is TRBV5-4 and J usage is TRBJ2-6; maybe TRBD2 (5 bases). Per germline, CDR1 SGHNT and CDR2 YYREEE (reference sequence). This CDR3 region has 14 residues. The V end lost 3 bases, the J end lost 1 base, and 5 bases lay between the germline ends. The CDR3 nucleotides read TGTGCCAGCAGCTCGGGGTCTGGGGCCAACGTCCTGACTTTC. Amino acids: CASSSGSGANVLTF. The variable domain in full, with the rest retrieved from reference TRBV5-4 and TRBJ2-6, is ETGVTQSPTHLIKTRGQQVTLRCSSQSGHNTVSWYQQALGQGPQFIFQYYREEENGRGNFPPRFSGLQFPNYSSELNVNALELDDSALYLCASSSGSGANVLTFGAGSRLTVL.

The J gene is TRBJ2-1, the V gene TRBV19, with unresolved D. Trimming pared 2 bases from V and 0 bases from J, leaving 14 bases between. This CDR3 is built from 17 residues. Germline V lookup: CDR1 LNHDA, CDR2 SQIVND (reference sequence). In DNA, the CDR3 is TGTGCCAGTAGTATATCCCAGGCTAGGGCCTCCTACAATGAGCAGTTCTTC. Amino acids: CASSISQARASYNEQFF.

The rearrangement uses TRBV7-9 and TRBJ2-3; 8 nucleotides align to TRBD2. CDR1 and CDR2 from the germline V gene are SEHNR and FQNEAQ (reference sequence). The CDR3 consists of 17 residues. V trimming: 1 base; J trimming: 5 bases; junction bases outside the gene matches: 11. The CDR3 here is CASSLGVRSGGGDTQYF. CDR3 in DNA: TGTGCCAGCAGCTTAGGGGTTCGCAGCGGGGGAGGAGATACGCAGTATTTT. Full variable domain (missing parts from reference TRBV7-9 and TRBJ2-3): DTGVSQNPRHKITKRGQNVTFRCDPISEHNRLYWYRQTLGQGPEFLTYFQNEAQLEKSRLLSDRFSAERPKGSFSTLEIQRTEQGDSAMYLCASSLGVRSGGGDTQYFGPGTRLTVL.

The chain joins TRBV10-2 to TRBJ2-3, with unresolved D. The ends were cut back, 3 bases at V and 2 bases at J, with 15 bases in the middle. The CDR3 is 16 residues long. Germline-derived CDR1 and CDR2 are WSHSY and SAAADI. CDR3 residues: CASSDNPSIYTDTQYF. The CDR3 DNA is TGCGCCAGCAGTGATAATCCCAGTATCTACACAGATACGCAGTATTTT.

A few counts support this clone. The rearrangement links TRBV27 to TRBJ1-1; TRBD1 might be the D (5 bases). CDR1 and CDR2 (germline): MNHEY, SMNVEV (reference sequence). V shed 3 bases and J shed 1 base, with 12 bases lying between them. The CDR3 loop spans 15 amino acids. This CDR3 is CASSLMGVGNTEAFF. The CDR3 nucleotides read TGTGCCAGCAGTTTGATGGGGGTAGGGAACACTGAAGCTTTCTTT.

The rearrangement uses TRBV7-9 and TRBJ2-1, with 11 bases that match TRBD2. Germline CDR1 is SEHNR and CDR2 is FQNEAQ (reference sequence). The CDR3 has 16 residues. V lost 4 bases to trimming and J lost 7 bases; unmatched junction nucleotides: 9. The CDR3 coding sequence is TGTGCCAGCAGCTCAGTTTCCGGGACTAGCGGTAATGAGCAGTTCTTC. Translating gives CASSSVSGTSGNEQFF.

The sample holds one count of this clone. CDR3 nucleotide sequence: TGTGCCAGCTCACTTCAAACCGGGACAGGGAGGTCCACTGAAGCTTTCTTT. It specifies CASSLQTGTGRSTEAFF. J is TRBJ1-1 and V is TRBV18, with 9 bases aligning to TRBD1. Germline CDR1 reads KGHSH; CDR2 reads LQKENI. This CDR3 has 17 residues. V lost 4 bases, J lost 4 bases, and 13 bases stayed unmatched.

The V gene is TRBV7-9, the J gene TRBJ2-3; 7 nucleotides match TRBD1. The germline V gene has CDR1 SEHNR and CDR2 FQNEAQ (reference sequence). CDR3 length equals 15 residues. Germline trimming cut 3 bases from V and 2 bases from J; bases unmatched to any gene: 5. In nucleotides, the CDR3 is TGTGCCAGCAGCTTTCGACAGGGAAACACAGATACGCAGTATTTT. As protein: CASSFRQGNTDTQYF. Full variable domain (missing parts from reference TRBV7-9 and TRBJ2-3): DTGVSQNPRHKITKRGQNVTFRCDPISEHNRLYWYRQTLGQGPEFLTYFQNEAQLEKSRLLSDRFSAERPKGSFSTLEIQRTEQGDSAMYLCASSFRQGNTDTQYFGPGTRLTVL.

The rearrangement links TRBV6-1 to TRBJ1-3; no clear D. The CDR3 spans 14 residues. Germline CDR1 is MNHNS and CDR2 is SASEGT. V lost 3 bases to trimming and J lost 3 bases, with 9 bases between them. The CDR3 loop reads CASSESAIGNTIYF. The CDR3 DNA reads TGTGCCAGCAGTGAGTCCGCAATTGGAAACACCATATATTTT.

This sequence joins TRBV11-2 and TRBJ2-3, with 11 positions matching TRBD2. With 3 bases clipped from V and 0 bases from J, the junction kept 8 bases outside the gene matches. CDR3 length: 18 amino acids. Germline CDR1 SGHAT, CDR2 FQNNGV. In DNA, the CDR3 is TGTGCCAGCAGCTTGCTGGCTAGCGGGGGGCAAAGCACAGATACGCAGTATTTT. Its protein product is CASSLLASGGQSTDTQYF.

This chain uses TRBV5-1 with TRBJ1-1, with D possibly being TRBD1 (6 bases). Germline V lookup: CDR1 SGHRS, CDR2 YFSETQ. The V end lost 2 bases, the J end lost 5 bases, and 19 bases lay between the germline ends. CDR3 size: 16 residues. The CDR3 loop reads CASSFTGQSTRTEAFF. For the CDR3, the DNA is TGCGCCAGCAGCTTTACCGGACAGTCGACGCGGACTGAAGCTTTCTTT.

The chain employs TRBV27 and TRBJ1-4, with TRBD1 identical over 10 bases. With V trimmed by 6 bases and J by 2 bases, 3 bases remained unmatched. CDR1 and CDR2 from the germline V gene are MNHEY and SMNVEV (reference sequence). This CDR3 has 15 residues. CDR3 coding DNA: TGTGCCAGCAGAGACAGGGGGCTTACTAATGAAAAACTGTTTTTT. Residues: CASRDRGLTNEKLFF.

CDR3 coding DNA: TGTGCCAGCAGTTTTGGGACTAGACGAGGGGGTACGCAGTATTTT. Protein product: CASSFGTRRGGTQYF. The chain recombines TRBV28 with TRBJ2-3; TRBD2 agrees at 8 bases. V trimming: 3 bases; J trimming: 8 bases; junction bases outside the gene matches: 10. The CDR3 runs to 15 residues. Per the germline V gene, CDR1 is MDHEN and CDR2 is SYDVKM.

This chain connects TRBV27 to TRBJ1-1; 11 nucleotides match TRBD1. V lost 5 bases and J lost 7; bases outside the gene matches: 9. The CDR3 loop spans 15 amino acids. Germline V gives CDR1 MNHEY, CDR2 SMNVEV (reference sequence). This CDR3 reads CASSASGTGGDEAFF. In DNA, the CDR3 is TGTGCCAGCAGTGCCTCCGGGACAGGGGGGGATGAAGCTTTCTTT.

V gene TRBV5-6 combines with J gene TRBJ1-6; D is unclear. V was shortened by 4 bases and J by 3 bases, with 8 bases between the two germline ends. The CDR3 sequence is 14 residues long. The germline V gene encodes CDR1 SGHDT and CDR2 YYEEEE. The CDR3: CASSPGGYNSPLHF. Here the CDR3 DNA reads TGTGCCAGCAGCCCCGGTGGCTATAATTCACCCCTCCACTTT.

The V call is TRBV6-9, the J call TRBJ2-2; 9 bases map to TRBD1. The germline V gene encodes CDR1 MNHGY and CDR2 SVAAGI. Unmatched junction bases numbered 10, after V lost 1 base and J lost 1 base. The CDR3 spans 19 residues. CDR3: CASSYWDDRGKQNTGELFF. The DNA for the CDR3 is TGTGCCAGCAGTTATTGGGATGACAGGGGGAAACAGAACACCGGGGAGCTGTTTTTT.